Listed below are T cell receptor beta chains from one sample, sequenced in a study of blood T cell repertoires in COVID-19. Sequencing was performed with immunoSEQ multiplex PCR; in TCRdb, only in-frame clones are kept and a portion is missing. The sample gives some 170,000 clones, nearly 80% of which show up once; about 26% is in the top ten. The sequenced material came from peripheral blood. The receptors were gathered from a woman between 65 and 79 years old with acute or convalescent COVID-19. The CDR3 runs from the conserved cysteine through the conserved F or W. A D gene is named only where the DNA matches it firmly. Only some rows state a clone size, as once, few, many or a class for expanded clones.

D gene	V gene	J gene	clone size	CDR3 protein	CDR3 DNA
TRBD2	TRBV3-1/TRBV3-2	TRBJ2-7	NA	CASSFGLAGFPYEQYF	TGTGCCAGCAGCTTCGGACTAGCGGGCTTCCCTTACGAGCAGTACTTC
TRBD1	TRBV2	TRBJ2-2	NA	CASKRDSNTGELFF	TGTGCCAGCAAAAGGGACAGCAACACCGGGGAGCTGTTTTTT
NA	TRBV5-1	TRBJ1-3	NA	CASPAYLQLRQGNTIYF	TGCGCCAGCCCTGCATACTTACAACTGCGACAGGGAAACACCATATATTTT
NA	TRBV7-6	TRBJ2-7	NA	CASSVSPGAGVYEQYF	TGTGCCAGCAGCGTCTCTCCGGGGGCGGGGGTCTACGAGCAGTACTTC
TRBD1	TRBV6-4	TRBJ1-2	few	CASSPKGDRVNYGYTF	TGTGCCAGCAGTCCTAAAGGGGACAGGGTGAACTATGGCTACACCTTC
NA	TRBV2	TRBJ1-1	NA	CASRNREASPEAFF	TGTGCCAGCAGGAACAGGGAAGCAAGCCCTGAAGCTTTCTTT
NA	TRBV7-2	TRBJ1-2	NA	CASSFNQGIGYTF	TGTGCCAGCAGCTTTAACCAGGGAATTGGCTACACCTTC
NA	TRBV4-2	TRBJ2-7	once	CASSHATGRRGTDDEQYF	TGTGCCAGCAGCCATGCGACAGGAAGGCGGGGGACCGACGACGAGCAGTACTTC
TRBD2	TRBV23-1	TRBJ2-5	NA	CASPVTDGLAGAETQYF	TGCGCCAGCCCCGTTACCGATGGACTAGCGGGAGCGGAGACCCAGTACTTC
TRBD1	TRBV6-1	TRBJ2-5	NA	CASSVNRGDVLETQYF	TGTGCCAGCAGTGTGAACAGGGGCGACGTTCTAGAGACCCAGTACTTC
NA	TRBV18	TRBJ2-2	NA	CASSPLSDTGELFF	TGTGCCAGCTCACCACTCTCGGACACCGGGGAGCTGTTTTTT
TRBD1	TRBV7-8	TRBJ1-1	once	CASSLRTRDSNTEAFF	TGTGCCAGCAGCTTACGCACCAGGGACAGCAACACTGAAGCTTTCTTT
NA	TRBV12-3/TRBV12-4	TRBJ2-7	NA	CASSSVLDYEQYF	TGTGCCAGCAGTTCGGTCTTAGACTACGAGCAGTACTTC
NA	TRBV4-1	TRBJ2-1	NA	CASSQDLLGGSYNEQFF	TGCGCCAGCAGCCAAGATCTTCTAGGAGGCTCCTACAATGAGCAGTTCTTC
TRBD1	TRBV2	TRBJ2-3	NA	CASRLGTGRITDTQYF	TGTGCCAGCAGATTAGGGACAGGGAGGATCACAGATACGCAGTATTTT
TRBD2	TRBV9	TRBJ2-1	NA	CASSPGLAGGNEQFF	TGTGCCAGCAGCCCTGGACTAGCGGGAGGGAATGAGCAGTTCTTC
TRBD2	TRBV4-2	TRBJ2-1	NA	CASSQDSLAGDLGEQFF	TGTGCCAGCAGCCAAGACTCACTAGCGGGAGATTTAGGTGAGCAGTTCTTC
NA	TRBV6-6	TRBJ2-1	NA	CASGLYNEQFF	TGTGCCAGCGGCCTCTACAATGAGCAGTTCTTC
NA	TRBV5-1	TRBJ2-1	NA	CASSLTAGEEYNEQFF	TGCGCCAGCAGCTTGACGGCGGGTGAAGAGTACAATGAGCAGTTCTTC
TRBD2	TRBV30	TRBJ2-7	NA	CAWNSGGMAYEQYF	TGTGCCTGGAATTCGGGGGGTATGGCCTACGAGCAGTACTTC
NA	TRBV21-1	TRBJ1-6	NA	CASPRDRKLHNSPLHF	TGTGCCAGCCCCAGGGACAGAAAGCTTCATAATTCACCCCTCCACTTT
NA	TRBV5-1	TRBJ2-7	NA	CASSLAAQGTYEQYF	TGCGCCAGCAGCTTGGCTGCACAGGGAACCTACGAGCAGTACTTC
NA	TRBV5-4	TRBJ2-7	NA	CASSLYQGPGSYEQYF	TGTGCCAGCAGTTTATACCAGGGGCCAGGCTCCTACGAGCAGTACTTC
NA	TRBV5-1	TRBJ1-6	NA	CASSFLGQTNSPLHF	TGCGCCAGCAGCTTCCTTGGACAAACAAATTCACCCCTCCACTTT
NA	TRBV5-1	TRBJ1-2	NA	CASSLRWRPAGYTF	TGCGCCAGCAGCTTGCGGTGGCGGCCAGCGGGCTACACCTTC
TRBD2	TRBV24-1	TRBJ2-1	NA	CATSDPLADTDNEQFF	TGTGCCACCAGTGACCCACTAGCGGATACTGACAATGAGCAGTTCTTC
NA	TRBV19	TRBJ2-2	once	CASSGDSNTGELFF	TGTGCCAGTAGCGGGGATTCGAACACCGGGGAGCTGTTTTTT
NA	TRBV2	TRBJ1-5	few	CASSQDSFGNQPQHF	TGTGCCAGCAGTCAGGACAGTTTCGGAAATCAGCCCCAGCATTTT
TRBD2	TRBV20-1	TRBJ2-7	few	CSASKSSGPYEQYF	TGCAGTGCTAGTAAGTCTAGCGGACCGTACGAGCAGTACTTC
TRBD1	TRBV5-6	TRBJ1-6	NA	CASSLDRANSPLHF	TGTGCCAGCAGCTTAGACAGGGCTAATTCACCCCTCCACTTT
NA	TRBV3-1/TRBV3-2	TRBJ1-3	NA	CASSPTGTSKGNTIYF	TGTGCCAGCAGCCCAACCGGGACATCGAAGGGAAACACCATATATTTT
NA	TRBV6-1	TRBJ1-5	few	CASSEARGFDQPQHF	TGTGCCAGCAGTGAAGCGCGCGGGTTCGATCAGCCCCAGCATTTT
NA	TRBV20-1	TRBJ1-2	once	CSASDGGGYTF	TGCAGTGCTAGCGACGGCGGAGGCTACACCTTC
NA	TRBV11-1	TRBJ2-5	NA	CASSFSFSSLGETQYF	TGTGCCAGCAGCTTTTCCTTTAGTAGTCTCGGGGAGACCCAGTACTTC
NA	TRBV4-1	TRBJ2-5	NA	CASSQLTGSQETQYF	TGCGCCAGCAGCCAACTCACAGGATCCCAAGAGACCCAGTACTTC
TRBD1	TRBV2	TRBJ1-1	few	CASKPTGRTEAFF	TGTGCCAGCAAACCGACAGGGCGGACTGAAGCTTTCTTT
TRBD1	TRBV3-1/TRBV3-2	TRBJ1-1	NA	CASSQAGQGVYTEAFF	TGTGCCAGCAGCCAGGCTGGACAGGGAGTATACACTGAAGCTTTCTTT
NA	TRBV7-9	TRBJ2-7	once	CASSGGEQYF	TGTGCCAGCAGCGGAGGGGAGCAGTACTTC
NA	TRBV21-1	TRBJ1-6	NA	CASSKGDNNSPLHF	TGTGCCAGCAGCAAGGGGGACAATAATTCACCCCTCCACTTT
NA	TRBV6-1	TRBJ1-4	NA	CASSEVDLVRGLEKLFF	TGTGCCAGCAGTGAAGTAGATTTGGTGCGGGGGCTTGAAAAACTGTTTTTT
TRBD2	TRBV7-2	TRBJ2-3	NA	CASIKASGRVGPDTQYF	TGTGCCAGTATTAAGGCTAGCGGGAGAGTCGGGCCAGATACGCAGTATTTT
NA	TRBV3-1/TRBV3-2	TRBJ1-2	NA	CASSQVRGLTAYGYTF	TGTGCCAGCAGCCAAGTGCGGGGTCTTACAGCCTATGGCTACACCTTC
NA	TRBV2	TRBJ2-3	NA	CASTKEGGARDTQYF	TGTGCCAGCACTAAGGAAGGGGGGGCCCGAGATACGCAGTATTTT
NA	TRBV5-1	TRBJ1-6	NA	CASSLVTTPNSPLHF	TGCGCCAGCAGCTTGGTTACTACGCCGAATTCACCCCTCCACTTT
TRBD2	TRBV7-2	TRBJ2-3	NA	CASSPFGVAGGPGTQYF	TGTGCCAGCAGCCCCTTCGGGGTAGCGGGAGGGCCCGGTACGCAGTATTTT
NA	TRBV24-1	TRBJ2-1	NA	CATSDLEAGSSYNEQFF	TGTGCCACCAGTGATTTGGAGGCGGGGAGCTCCTACAATGAGCAGTTCTTC
NA	TRBV2	TRBJ2-1	NA	CASSIGANEQFF	TGTGCCAGCAGTATTGGGGCGAATGAGCAGTTCTTC
NA	TRBV29-1	TRBJ2-1	NA	CSVAGGRYNEQFF	TGCAGCGTTGCGGGTGGGAGGTACAATGAGCAGTTCTTC
NA	TRBV5-1	TRBJ1-1	NA	CASSFDSVNTEAFF	TGCGCCAGCAGCTTCGACAGCGTGAACACTGAAGCTTTCTTT
TRBD2	TRBV3-1/TRBV3-2	TRBJ2-2	NA	CASSLLAGDTGELFF	TGTGCCAGCAGCCTACTAGCGGGTGACACCGGGGAGCTGTTTTTT
NA	TRBV24-1	TRBJ2-1	few	CATSGQGSYNEQFF	TGTGCCACCAGTGGTCAGGGGTCCTACAATGAGCAGTTCTTC
NA	TRBV6-5	TRBJ2-7	NA	CASSYSTGRYEQYF	TGTGCCAGCAGTTACTCGACAGGAAGGTACGAGCAGTACTTC
TRBD1	TRBV27	TRBJ2-7	NA	CASTLSGGNYEQYF	TGTGCCAGCACTCTATCAGGGGGCAATTACGAGCAGTACTTC
NA	TRBV18	TRBJ1-3	NA	CASSRSSGNTIYF	TGTGCCAGCTCACGGAGCTCTGGAAACACCATATATTTT
NA	TRBV24-1	TRBJ2-2	once	CATSDPGRGTGELFF	TGTGCCACCAGTGATCCGGGCAGGGGCACCGGGGAGCTGTTTTTT